What follows describes a single T cell receptor (beta chain). Its matching antigen is unknown. The sample belongs to a study of identifying expanded T cells in peripheral blood. The study, taken as a whole, reports: Differentially abundant clones: roughly 1.2 between replicates, about 15 at around 2 weeks, 19 to 20 at four.

The repertoire was sequenced with immunoSEQ multiplex PCR; TCRdb's copy has only in-frame clones and lacks some. The sample includes approximately 100,000 clones, around nine tenths seen only once; the top ten take roughly 15%. This TCR derives from a person aged 18 to 70 in good health. Sample: blood.

The CDR3 DNA sequence: TGTGCCAGCAGCCCCACGTGGGGGAATGAAAAACTGTTTTTT. Amino acids: CASSPTWGNEKLFF. The V gene is TRBV7-9, the J gene TRBJ1-4; possibly TRBD1 for D (5 bases). The germline CDR1 and CDR2 sequences are SEHNR and FQNEAQ (reference sequence). The V gene lost 5 bases and the J gene lost 5 bases, with 12 bases spanning the gap. This CDR3 has 14 amino acids.